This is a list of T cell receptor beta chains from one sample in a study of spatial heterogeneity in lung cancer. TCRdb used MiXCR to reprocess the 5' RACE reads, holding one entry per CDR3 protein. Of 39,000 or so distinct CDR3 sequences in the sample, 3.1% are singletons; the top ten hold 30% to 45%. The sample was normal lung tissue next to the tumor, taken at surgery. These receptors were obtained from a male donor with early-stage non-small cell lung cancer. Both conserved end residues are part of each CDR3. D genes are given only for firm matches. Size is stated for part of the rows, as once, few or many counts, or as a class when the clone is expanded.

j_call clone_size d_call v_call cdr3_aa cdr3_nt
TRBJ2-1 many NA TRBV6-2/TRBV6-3 CASRTDSYNEQFF TGTGCCAGCCGGACAGACTCCTACAATGAGCAGTTCTTC
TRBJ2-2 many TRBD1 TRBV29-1 CSVKTGGRSGELFF TGCAGCGTTAAGACAGGGGGCAGGTCCGGGGAGCTGTTTTTT
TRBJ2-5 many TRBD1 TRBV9 CASSEGQGMETQYF TGTGCCAGCAGCGAAGGACAGGGAATGGAGACCCAGTACTTC
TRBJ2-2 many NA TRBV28 CASSLITGELFF TGTGCCAGCAGTTTGATAACCGGGGAGCTGTTTTTT
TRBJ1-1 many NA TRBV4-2 CASSQDPTGNTEAFF TGTGCCAGCAGCCAAGATCCGACAGGGAACACTGAAGCTTTCTTT
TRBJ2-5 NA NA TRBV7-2 CASSLGALGGETQYF TGTGCCAGCAGCTTAGGGGCGTTGGGCGGAGAGACCCAGTACTTC
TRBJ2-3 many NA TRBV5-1 CASSLATHTDTQYF TGCGCCAGCAGCTTGGCCACCCACACAGATACGCAGTATTTT
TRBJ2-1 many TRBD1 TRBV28 CASRGPGQGLPEQFF TGTGCCAGCAGGGGACCGGGACAGGGGCTTCCTGAGCAGTTCTTC
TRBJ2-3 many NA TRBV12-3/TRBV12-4 CASNPNAGADTQYF TGTGCCAGCAACCCAAATGCAGGGGCAGATACGCAGTATTTT
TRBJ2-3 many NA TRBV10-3 CAIRRGGSTDTQYF TGTGCCATCAGGAGGGGGGGGAGCACAGATACGCAGTATTTT
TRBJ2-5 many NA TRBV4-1 CASSLYDRSKETQYF TGCGCCAGCAGCCTATACGACAGAAGCAAGGAGACCCAGTACTTC
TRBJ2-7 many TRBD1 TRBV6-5 CASSYSRDSSYEQYF TGTGCCAGCAGTTACTCCCGGGACAGCTCCTACGAGCAGTACTTC
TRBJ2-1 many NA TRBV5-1 CASRYGTTYNEQFF TGCGCCAGCAGATACGGGACAACCTACAATGAGCAGTTCTTC
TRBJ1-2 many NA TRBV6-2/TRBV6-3 CASSYRGGSNYGYTF TGTGCCAGCAGTTATCGTGGTGGATCTAACTATGGCTACACCTTC
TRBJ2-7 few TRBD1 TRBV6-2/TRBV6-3 CASSPYRGRGSYEQYF TGTGCCAGCAGCCCCTACAGGGGAAGAGGCTCCTACGAGCAGTACTTC
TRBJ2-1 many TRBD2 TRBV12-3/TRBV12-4 CASSSFFRGLAGEREQFF TGTGCCAGCAGTTCATTCTTTAGGGGACTAGCGGGAGAGCGGGAGCAGTTCTTC
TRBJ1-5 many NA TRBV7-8 CASSLAAQLGGAQPQHF TGTGCCAGCAGCTTAGCGGCCCAGCTCGGCGGGGCTCAGCCCCAGCATTTT
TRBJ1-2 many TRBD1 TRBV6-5 CASSYSKAGGNGYTF TGTGCCAGCAGTTACTCGAAGGCAGGGGGCAATGGCTACACCTTC
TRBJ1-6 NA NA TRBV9 CASSDRTATYNSPLHF TGTGCCAGCAGCGACCGGACAGCCACCTATAATTCACCCCTCCACTTT
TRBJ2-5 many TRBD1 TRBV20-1 CSASFNRGLETQYF TGCAGTGCTAGTTTCAACAGGGGGTTGGAGACCCAGTACTTC